The rows below give T cell receptor beta chains drawn from one sample of a study of Ad26.COV2.S vaccination and SARS-CoV-2 variants. Using immunoSEQ multiplex PCR, the repertoire was profiled, and TCRdb retains in-frame clones only, with some absent. The data hold 300,000 to 400,000 clones, with 75% to 90% observed a single time. This sample comprised peripheral blood, obtained in a trial of Ad26.COV2.S vaccine versus placebo. All receptors derive from a person aged 18-60 years who received the Ad26.COV2.S COVID-19 vaccine or a placebo. Each CDR3 is given with its conserved first and last residue. D genes are given only for firm matches. Not all rows give a size; the values are once, few, many and, for expanded clones, a class.

d_gene	v_gene	j_gene	abundance	CDR3aa	CDR3nt
.	TRBV7-9	TRBJ2-2	.	CASSPREGPNGELFF	TGTGCCAGCAGCCCAAGGGAAGGGCCGAACGGGGAGCTGTTTTTT
TRBD2	TRBV24-1	TRBJ2-1	.	CATSSPGTTNYNEQFF	TGTGCCACCAGTTCCCCCGGGACTACAAACTACAATGAGCAGTTCTTC
.	TRBV7-9	TRBJ2-7	.	CASSSGTGRAGADEQYF	TGTGCCAGCAGCTCCGGGACAGGGCGAGCGGGAGCCGACGAGCAGTACTTC
TRBD1	TRBV18	TRBJ1-2	once	CASSPGPTQGIGGYTF	TGTGCCAGCTCACCGGGCCCGACACAGGGGATCGGTGGCTACACCTTC
.	TRBV4-3	TRBJ2-3	.	CASSQVIAPGRTSTDTQYF	TGCGCCAGCAGCCAAGTAATAGCTCCTGGCAGAACTAGCACAGATACGCAGTATTTT
.	TRBV12-3/TRBV12-4	TRBJ1-5	.	CASSFGGDQPQHF	TGTGCCAGCAGTTTTGGAGGGGATCAGCCCCAGCATTTT
.	TRBV10-2	TRBJ2-1	.	CASSESGGVYNEQFF	TGCGCCAGCAGTGAGTCGGGCGGGGTCTACAATGAGCAGTTCTTC
TRBD1	TRBV5-4	TRBJ1-2	.	CASSFNRGQDGYTF	TGTGCCAGCAGCTTCAACAGGGGGCAGGATGGCTACACCTTC
.	TRBV12-3/TRBV12-4	TRBJ2-1	.	CASSARRLQGQFF	TGTGCCAGCAGCGCACGCCGCCTACAGGGGCAGTTCTTC
TRBD2	TRBV4-3	TRBJ2-1	.	CASSQVLSGSDEQFF	TGCGCCAGCAGCCAAGTTCTTAGCGGGAGCGATGAGCAGTTCTTC
.	TRBV6-2/TRBV6-3	TRBJ2-5	.	CASSYIRGGSNLIETQYF	TGTGCCAGCAGTTACATCAGAGGTGGCAGCAACCTGATAGAGACCCAGTACTTC
.	TRBV28	TRBJ1-5	.	CASNSAGAGNQPQHF	TGTGCCAGCAACTCGGCAGGGGCTGGTAATCAGCCCCAGCATTTT
.	TRBV11-2	TRBJ2-3	.	CASSPTNPTGDTQYF	TGTGCCAGCAGCCCGACGAATCCCACTGGGGATACGCAGTATTTT
.	TRBV7-7	TRBJ1-1	.	CASSPQPLTVMNTEAFF	TGTGCCAGCAGCCCCCAACCCTTGACAGTGATGAACACTGAAGCTTTCTTT
.	TRBV19	TRBJ2-2	.	CASSIVSRLLATGELFF	TGTGCCAGTAGTATAGTTTCAAGACTCTTAGCCACCGGGGAGCTGTTTTTT
.	TRBV6-6	TRBJ1-2	.	CASSPGTGSYTF	TGTGCCAGCAGCCCTGGGACGGGCAGCTACACCTTC
.	TRBV24-1	TRBJ1-1	few	CATQRGWNTEAFF	TGTGCCACGCAGAGGGGGTGGAACACTGAAGCTTTCTTT
.	TRBV7-2	TRBJ2-2	.	CASSLGRAGELFF	TGTGCCAGCAGCTTAGGGAGGGCCGGGGAGCTGTTTTTT
.	TRBV6-5	TRBJ1-3	.	CAIGAGSWGNTIYF	TGTGCCATAGGGGCAGGCTCTTGGGGAAACACCATATATTTT
.	TRBV4-2	TRBJ2-1	.	CASSQDLVNEQFF	TGTGCCAGCAGCCAAGATTTAGTCAATGAGCAGTTCTTC
.	TRBV11-2	TRBJ2-7	.	CASSPGVEQYF	TGTGCCAGCAGCCCCGGTGTCGAGCAGTACTTC
.	TRBV9	TRBJ1-5	once	CASSVGGSNSNQPQHF	TGTGCCAGCAGCGTAGGGGGGAGTAATAGCAATCAGCCCCAGCATTTT
TRBD1	TRBV7-6	TRBJ1-1	.	CASSPRTGDASEAFF	TGTGCCAGCAGCCCCCGGACAGGGGACGCCTCTGAAGCTTTCTTT